This entry is about one T cell receptor beta chain. This entry comes from a study of blood T cell repertoires in COVID-19. Study as a whole: There were acute and convalescent COVID-19 samples, and they came from the United States, Italy and Spain. PBMCs, B-cell-depleted T cells, or T cells were the source of the cDNA or gDNA that made up the material.

Authors' processing steps: The authors estimated nucleated cell counts from reference gene primer amplification. Data came from immunoSEQ multiplex PCR; TCRdb stores just in-frame clones and leaves some out. That table supplies the V and J calls and clone size; D and trimming were determined from the DNA. The sample lists over 200,000 clones; 75% to 85% were seen once. This TCR came from a woman in her thirties with COVID-19, enrolled during active disease. The sequenced material came from peripheral blood.

The CDR3 reads CASSGGTGGTEAFF. In nucleotides, the CDR3 is TGCGCCAGCAGCGGAGGGACAGGGGGCACTGAAGCTTTCTTT. V is TRBV5-1 and J is TRBJ1-1; 11 bases fit TRBD1. Unmatched junction bases numbered 3, after V lost 4 bases and J lost 4 bases. Per the germline V gene, CDR1 is SGHRS and CDR2 is YFSETQ. The CDR3 contains 14 residues.